What follows are 4 T cell receptor delta chains derived from one specimen sequenced in a study of gamma-delta T cells after stem cell transplantation. TCRdb re-analyzed the RT-PCR reads via CATT. This sample has more than 150 delta-chain clones, with roughly a fifth found just once. Sequenced: gamma-delta T cells. The receptors were sampled from a human donor. It is not recorded whose cells these are; they may come from a transplant donor. This table probably holds off-target reads from a library built for another chain.

The V call is TRDV2, the J call TRDJ1; 13 positions match TRDD3. After removal of 3 bases from V and 4 bases from J, the junction contained 7 bases not matched to a gene. This CDR3 region has 16 residues. From germline, CDR1 is GEAIGNYY and CDR2 EKD. CDR3 amino acids: CACDSLGDTGNDKLIF. In DNA form, the CDR3 reads TGTGCCTGTGACTCACTGGGGGATACGGGTAACGATAAACTCATCTTT.

Turning to this clone: One junction end disagrees with the germline gene, perhaps due to a read error. The same CDR3 can be traced to other DNA sequences in this sample. The V and J genes are TRDV2 and TRDJ1; D is uncertain. The germline V gene has CDR1 GEAIGNYY and CDR2 EKD. The CDR3 totals 15 residues. The CDR3 spells CACDNLDRNTDKLIF. The CDR3 bases are TGTGCCTGTGACAATTTGGATCGTAACACCGACAAACTCATCTTT.

This clone was counted only a few times. The chain is built from TRDV2 and TRDJ1, with 7 bases identical to TRDD3. This CDR3 contains 17 residues. Germline V gene sequence: CDR1 GEAIGNYY, CDR2 EKD. V gave up 3 bases and J gave up 3 bases; unmatched junction bases: 15. DNA of the CDR3: TGTGCCTGTGACCCCCTCCGTGCTCGGGGGGATCCCGATAAACTCATCTTT. Translating gives CACDPLRARGDPDKLIF.

This chain joins TRDV2 and TRDJ1; TRDD3 matches at 8 bases. With 0 bases clipped from V and 0 bases from J, the junction kept 11 bases outside the gene matches. Germline V gene data show CDR1 as GEAIGNYY and CDR2 as EKD. This CDR3 has 18 amino acids. CDR3 coding DNA: TGTGCCTGTGACACCGTTTCCTGGGGGACCCGCTACACCGATAAACTCATCTTT. This encodes CACDTVSWGTRYTDKLIF.